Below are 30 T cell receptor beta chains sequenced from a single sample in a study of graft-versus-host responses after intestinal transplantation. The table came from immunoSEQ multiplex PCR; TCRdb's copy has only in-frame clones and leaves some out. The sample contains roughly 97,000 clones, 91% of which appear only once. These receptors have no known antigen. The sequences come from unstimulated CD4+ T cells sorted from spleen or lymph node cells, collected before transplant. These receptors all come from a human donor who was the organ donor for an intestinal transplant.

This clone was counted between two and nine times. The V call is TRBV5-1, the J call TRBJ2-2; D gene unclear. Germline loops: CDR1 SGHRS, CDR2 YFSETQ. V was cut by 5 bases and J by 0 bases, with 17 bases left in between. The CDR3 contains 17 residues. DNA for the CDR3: TGCGCCAGCAGTCGCAGATCCCTAGACGCGAACACCGGGGAGCTGTTTTTT. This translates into CASSRRSLDANTGELFF.

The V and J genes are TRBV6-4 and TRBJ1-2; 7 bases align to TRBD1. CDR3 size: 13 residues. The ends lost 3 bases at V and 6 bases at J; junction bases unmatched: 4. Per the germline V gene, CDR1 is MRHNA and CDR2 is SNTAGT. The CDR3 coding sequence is TGTGCCAGCAGTGAAGTAGGGGGCGATGGCTACACCTTC. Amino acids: CASSEVGGDGYTF.

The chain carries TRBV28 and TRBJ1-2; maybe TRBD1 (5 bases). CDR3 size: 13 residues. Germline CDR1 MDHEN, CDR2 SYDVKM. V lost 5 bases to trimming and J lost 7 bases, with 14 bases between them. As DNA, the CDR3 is TGTGCCAGCAGTCCCCCCCCGGGGGGTGGCTACACCTTC. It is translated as CASSPPPGGGYTF.

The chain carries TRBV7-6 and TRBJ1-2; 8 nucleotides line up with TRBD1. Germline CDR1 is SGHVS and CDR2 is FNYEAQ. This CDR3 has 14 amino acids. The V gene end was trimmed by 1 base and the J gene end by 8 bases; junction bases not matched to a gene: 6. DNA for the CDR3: TGTGCCAGCAGCTTAGGGCCAGGGGGCACCGGCTACACCTTC. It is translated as CASSLGPGGTGYTF.

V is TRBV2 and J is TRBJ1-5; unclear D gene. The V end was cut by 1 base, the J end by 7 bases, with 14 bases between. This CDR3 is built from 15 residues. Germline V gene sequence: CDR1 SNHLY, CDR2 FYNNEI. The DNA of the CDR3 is TGTGCCAGCAGTGAAGTCGGGGTTCTGGGGCAGCCCCAGCATTTT. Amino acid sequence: CASSEVGVLGQPQHF.

The CDR3 protein is CASRSGTGHYNEQFF. CDR3 in DNA: TGTGCCAGCAGATCCGGGACAGGGCATTACAATGAGCAGTTCTTC. The J gene is TRBJ2-1, the V gene TRBV27; 9 nucleotides match TRBD1. Unmatched junction bases numbered 7, after V lost 6 bases and J lost 4 bases. This CDR3 has 15 amino acids. From germline, CDR1 is MNHEY and CDR2 SMNVEV (reference sequence).

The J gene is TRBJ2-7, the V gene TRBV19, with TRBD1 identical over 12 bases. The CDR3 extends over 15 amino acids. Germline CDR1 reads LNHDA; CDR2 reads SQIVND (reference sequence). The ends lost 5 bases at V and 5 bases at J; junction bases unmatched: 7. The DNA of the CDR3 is TGTGCCAGTAGTCCGTGGGACAGGGGGCCCCACGAGCAGTACTTC. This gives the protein CASSPWDRGPHEQYF.

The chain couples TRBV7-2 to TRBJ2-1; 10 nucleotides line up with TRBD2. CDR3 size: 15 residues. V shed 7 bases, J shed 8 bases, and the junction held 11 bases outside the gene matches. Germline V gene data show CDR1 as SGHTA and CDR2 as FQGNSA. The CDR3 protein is CASTPPGLANHEQFF. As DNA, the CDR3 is TGTGCCAGCACTCCTCCGGGACTAGCGAACCATGAGCAGTTCTTC.

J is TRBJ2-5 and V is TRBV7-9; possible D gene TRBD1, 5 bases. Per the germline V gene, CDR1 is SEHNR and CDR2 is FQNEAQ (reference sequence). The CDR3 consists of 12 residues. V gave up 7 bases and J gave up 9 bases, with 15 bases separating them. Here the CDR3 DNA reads TGTGCCAGCAACCTACCGATGGGGCCCCAGTACTTC. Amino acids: CASNLPMGPQYF.

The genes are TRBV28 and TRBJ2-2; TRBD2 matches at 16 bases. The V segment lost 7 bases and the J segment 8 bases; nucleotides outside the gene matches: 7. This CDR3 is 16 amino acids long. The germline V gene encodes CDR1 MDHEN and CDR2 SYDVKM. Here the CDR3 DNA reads TGTGCCAGCACCCTGGGACTAGCGGGGGGGCTGGGGGAGCTGTTTTTT. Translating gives CASTLGLAGGLGELFF.

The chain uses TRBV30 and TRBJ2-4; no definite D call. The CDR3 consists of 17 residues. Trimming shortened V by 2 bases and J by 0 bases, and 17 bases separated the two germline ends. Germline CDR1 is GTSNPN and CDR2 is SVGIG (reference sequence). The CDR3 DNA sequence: TGTGCCTGGAGTAGAAGTATAACAGTTCTAGCCAAAAACATTCAGTACTTC. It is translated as CAWSRSITVLAKNIQYF.

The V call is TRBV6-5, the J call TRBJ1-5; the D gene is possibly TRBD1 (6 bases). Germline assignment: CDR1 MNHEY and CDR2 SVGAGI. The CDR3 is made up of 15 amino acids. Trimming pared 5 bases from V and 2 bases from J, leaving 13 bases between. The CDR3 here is CASSTTGSRNQPQHF. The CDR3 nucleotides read TGTGCCAGCAGTACCACAGGGTCGCGCAATCAGCCCCAGCATTTT.

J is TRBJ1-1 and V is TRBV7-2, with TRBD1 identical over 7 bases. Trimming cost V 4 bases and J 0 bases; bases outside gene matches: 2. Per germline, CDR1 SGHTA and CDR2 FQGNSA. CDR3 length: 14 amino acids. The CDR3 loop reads CASSWTGLNTEAFF. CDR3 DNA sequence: TGTGCCAGCAGCTGGACAGGTTTGAACACTGAAGCTTTCTTT.

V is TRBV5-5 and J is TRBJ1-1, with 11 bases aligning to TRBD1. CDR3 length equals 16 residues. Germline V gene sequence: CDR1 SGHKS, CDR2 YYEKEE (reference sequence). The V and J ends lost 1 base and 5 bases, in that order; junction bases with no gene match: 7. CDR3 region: CASSLYQGQGGTEAFF. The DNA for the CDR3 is TGTGCCAGCAGCTTGTACCAGGGACAGGGGGGGACTGAAGCTTTCTTT.

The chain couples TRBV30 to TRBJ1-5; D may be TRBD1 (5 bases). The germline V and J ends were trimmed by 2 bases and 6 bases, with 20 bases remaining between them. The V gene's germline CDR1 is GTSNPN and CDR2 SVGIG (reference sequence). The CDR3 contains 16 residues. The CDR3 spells CAWSPPGRGGGQPQHF. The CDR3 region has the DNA TGTGCCTGGAGTCCACCTGGGAGGGGTGGAGGTCAGCCCCAGCATTTT.

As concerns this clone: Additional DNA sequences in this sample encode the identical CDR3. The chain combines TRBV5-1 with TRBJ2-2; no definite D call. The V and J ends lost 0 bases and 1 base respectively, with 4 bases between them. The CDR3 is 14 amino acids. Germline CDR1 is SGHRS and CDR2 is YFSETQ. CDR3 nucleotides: TGCGCCAGCAGCTTGGGACAGAACACCGGGGAGCTGTTTTTT. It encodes CASSLGQNTGELFF. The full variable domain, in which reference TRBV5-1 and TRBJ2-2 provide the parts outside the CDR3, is KAGVTQTPRYLIKTRGQQVTLSCSPISGHRSVSWYQQTPGQGLQFLFEYFSETQRNKGNFPGRFSGRQFSNSRSEMNVSTLELGDSALYLCASSLGQNTGELFFGEGSRLTVL.

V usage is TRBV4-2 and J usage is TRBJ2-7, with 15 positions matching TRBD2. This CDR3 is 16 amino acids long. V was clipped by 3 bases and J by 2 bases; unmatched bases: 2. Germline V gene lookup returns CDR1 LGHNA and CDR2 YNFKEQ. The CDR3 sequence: CASSHGLAGGPYEQYF. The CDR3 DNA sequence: TGTGCCAGCAGCCATGGACTAGCGGGGGGGCCCTACGAGCAGTACTTC.

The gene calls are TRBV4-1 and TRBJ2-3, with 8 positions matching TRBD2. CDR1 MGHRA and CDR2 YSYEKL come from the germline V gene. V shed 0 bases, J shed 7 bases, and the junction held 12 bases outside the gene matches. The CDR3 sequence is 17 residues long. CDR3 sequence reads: CASSQDRGGAISNTQYF. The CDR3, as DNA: TGCGCCAGCAGCCAAGATCGGGGGGGGGCAATATCCAATACGCAGTATTTT.

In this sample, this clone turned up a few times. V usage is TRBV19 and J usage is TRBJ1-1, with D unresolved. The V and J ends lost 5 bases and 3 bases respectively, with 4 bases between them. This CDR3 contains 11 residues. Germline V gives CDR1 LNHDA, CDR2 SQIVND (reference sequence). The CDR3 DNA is TGTGCCAGTAGTCCAGACACTGAAGCTTTCTTT. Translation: CASSPDTEAFF.

The CDR3 sequence is CASSLGGRTQYF. CDR3 DNA sequence: TGTGCCAGCAGCTTGGGCGGTCGGACCCAGTACTTC. The V and J genes are TRBV5-4 and TRBJ2-5, with D unresolved. Trimming stripped 0 bases from V and 7 bases from J, with 7 bases between. CDR3 size: 12 residues. Germline-derived CDR1 and CDR2 are SGHNT and YYREEE (reference sequence).

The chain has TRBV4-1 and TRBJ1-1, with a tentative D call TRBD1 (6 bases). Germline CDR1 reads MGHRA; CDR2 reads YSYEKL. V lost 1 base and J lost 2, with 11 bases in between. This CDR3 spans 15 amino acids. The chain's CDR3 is CASSQAGTKNTEAFF. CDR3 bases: TGCGCCAGCAGCCAAGCGGGGACAAAAAACACTGAAGCTTTCTTT.

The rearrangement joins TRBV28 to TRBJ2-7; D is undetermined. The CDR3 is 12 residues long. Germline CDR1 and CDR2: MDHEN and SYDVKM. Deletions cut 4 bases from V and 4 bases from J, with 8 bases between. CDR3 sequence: CASSSQPYEQYF. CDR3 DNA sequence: TGTGCCAGCAGTTCACAGCCTTACGAGCAGTACTTC.

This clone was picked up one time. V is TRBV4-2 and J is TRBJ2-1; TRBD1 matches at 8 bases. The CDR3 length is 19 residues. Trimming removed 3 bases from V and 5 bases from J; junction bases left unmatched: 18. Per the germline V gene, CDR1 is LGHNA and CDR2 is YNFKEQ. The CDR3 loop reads CASSQASGTGSSSHNEQFF. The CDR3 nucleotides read TGTGCCAGCAGCCAGGCCTCGGGGACAGGTTCTTCCTCACACAATGAGCAGTTCTTC.

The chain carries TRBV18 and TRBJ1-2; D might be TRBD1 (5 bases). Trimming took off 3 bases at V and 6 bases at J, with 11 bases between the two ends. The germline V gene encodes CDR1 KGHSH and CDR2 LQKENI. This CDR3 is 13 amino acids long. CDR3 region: CASSPRGGDGYTF. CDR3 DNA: TGTGCCAGCTCACCCCGGGGAGGGGATGGCTACACCTTC.

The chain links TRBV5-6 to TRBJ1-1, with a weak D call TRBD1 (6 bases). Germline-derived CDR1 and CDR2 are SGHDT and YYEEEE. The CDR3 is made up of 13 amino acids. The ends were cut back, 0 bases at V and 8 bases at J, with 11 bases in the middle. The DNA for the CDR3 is TGTGCCAGCAGCTTGGCGGGGGGCGAAGAAGCTTTCTTT. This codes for CASSLAGGEEAFF.

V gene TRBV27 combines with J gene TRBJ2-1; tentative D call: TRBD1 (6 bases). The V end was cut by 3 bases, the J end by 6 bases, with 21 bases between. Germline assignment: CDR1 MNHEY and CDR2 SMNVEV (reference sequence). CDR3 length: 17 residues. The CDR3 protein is CASSFRPRDKPVNEQFF. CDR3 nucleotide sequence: TGTGCCAGCAGTTTCAGGCCCCGGGACAAGCCCGTCAATGAGCAGTTCTTC.

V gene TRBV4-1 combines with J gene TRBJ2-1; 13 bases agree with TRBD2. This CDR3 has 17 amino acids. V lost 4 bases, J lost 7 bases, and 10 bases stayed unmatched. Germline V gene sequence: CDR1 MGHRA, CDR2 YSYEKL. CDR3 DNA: TGCGCCAGCAGCCGCCTATCCGGGACTAGCGGGGCTAATGAGCAGTTCTTC. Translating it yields CASSRLSGTSGANEQFF.

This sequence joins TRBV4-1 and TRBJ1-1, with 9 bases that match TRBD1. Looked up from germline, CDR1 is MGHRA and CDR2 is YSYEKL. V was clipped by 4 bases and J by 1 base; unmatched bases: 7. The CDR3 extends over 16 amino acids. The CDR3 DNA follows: TGCGCCAGCAGCCCCACCGGGACAGGGACGAACACTGAAGCTTTCTTT. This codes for CASSPTGTGTNTEAFF.

The CDR3 loop reads CASSPQGRKWDEQYF. CDR3 DNA sequence: TGTGCCAGCAGTCCACAGGGGCGTAAGTGGGACGAGCAGTACTTC. The V call is TRBV28, the J call TRBJ2-7; 7 bases fit TRBD1. Per the germline V gene, CDR1 is MDHEN and CDR2 is SYDVKM. The J segment lost 5 bases and the V segment lost 5 bases, leaving 12 bases of the junction unmatched. CDR3 length equals 15 residues.

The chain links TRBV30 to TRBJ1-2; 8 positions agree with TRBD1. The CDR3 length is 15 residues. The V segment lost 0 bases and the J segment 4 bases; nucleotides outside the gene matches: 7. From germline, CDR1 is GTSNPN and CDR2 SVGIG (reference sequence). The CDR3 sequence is CAWSVTRGRGYGYTF. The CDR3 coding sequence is TGTGCCTGGAGTGTCACCAGGGGGCGCGGCTATGGCTACACCTTC.